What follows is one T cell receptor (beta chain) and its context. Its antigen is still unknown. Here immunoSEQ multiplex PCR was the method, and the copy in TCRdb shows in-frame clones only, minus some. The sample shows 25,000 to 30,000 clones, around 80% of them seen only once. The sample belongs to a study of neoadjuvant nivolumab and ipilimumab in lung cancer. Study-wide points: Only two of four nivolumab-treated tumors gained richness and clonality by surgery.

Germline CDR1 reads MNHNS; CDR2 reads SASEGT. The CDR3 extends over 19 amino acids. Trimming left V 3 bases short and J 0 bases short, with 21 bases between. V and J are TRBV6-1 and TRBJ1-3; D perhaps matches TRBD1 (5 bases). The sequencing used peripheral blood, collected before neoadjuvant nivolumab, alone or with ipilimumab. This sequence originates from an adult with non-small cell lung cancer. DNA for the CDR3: TGTGCCAGCAGTGACCTCAGGGAGCTTCCCGTGAGCTCTGGAAACACCATATATTTT. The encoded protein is CASSDLRELPVSSGNTIYF.